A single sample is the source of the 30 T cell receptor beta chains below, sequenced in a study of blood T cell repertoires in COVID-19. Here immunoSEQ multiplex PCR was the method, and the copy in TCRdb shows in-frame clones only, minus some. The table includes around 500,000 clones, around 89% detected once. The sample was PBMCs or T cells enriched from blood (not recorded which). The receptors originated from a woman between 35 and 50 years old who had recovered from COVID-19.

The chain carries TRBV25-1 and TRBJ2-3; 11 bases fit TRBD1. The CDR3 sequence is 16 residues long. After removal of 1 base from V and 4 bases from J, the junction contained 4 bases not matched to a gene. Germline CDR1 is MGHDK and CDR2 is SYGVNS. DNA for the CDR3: TGTGCCAGCAGTGAATCCCCGGGACAGGGGGCAGATACGCAGTATTTT. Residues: CASSESPGQGADTQYF.

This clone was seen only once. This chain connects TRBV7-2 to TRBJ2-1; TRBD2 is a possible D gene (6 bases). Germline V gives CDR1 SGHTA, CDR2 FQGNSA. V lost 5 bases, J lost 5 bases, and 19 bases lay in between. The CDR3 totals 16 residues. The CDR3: CASSMNPGVGHNEQFF. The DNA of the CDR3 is TGTGCCAGCAGCATGAACCCGGGAGTGGGGCACAATGAGCAGTTCTTC.

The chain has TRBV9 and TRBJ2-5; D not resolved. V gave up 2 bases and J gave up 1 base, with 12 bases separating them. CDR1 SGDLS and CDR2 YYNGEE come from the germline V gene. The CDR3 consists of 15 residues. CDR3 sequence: CASSVGGARQETQYF. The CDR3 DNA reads TGTGCCAGCAGCGTTGGCGGCGCGCGCCAAGAGACCCAGTACTTC. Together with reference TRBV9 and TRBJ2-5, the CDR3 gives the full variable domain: DSGVTQTPKHLITATGQRVTLRCSPRSGDLSVYWYQQSLDQGLQFLIQYYNGEERAKGNILERFSAQQFPDLHSELNLSSLELGDSALYFCASSVGGARQETQYFGPGTRLLVL.

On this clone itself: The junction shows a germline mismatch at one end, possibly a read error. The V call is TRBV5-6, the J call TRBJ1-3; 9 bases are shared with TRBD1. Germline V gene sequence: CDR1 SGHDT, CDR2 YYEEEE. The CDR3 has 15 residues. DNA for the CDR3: TGTGCCACCACCGTTCGGGGGACAGGGTTAAACGCCATATATTTT. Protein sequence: CATTVRGTGLNAIYF.

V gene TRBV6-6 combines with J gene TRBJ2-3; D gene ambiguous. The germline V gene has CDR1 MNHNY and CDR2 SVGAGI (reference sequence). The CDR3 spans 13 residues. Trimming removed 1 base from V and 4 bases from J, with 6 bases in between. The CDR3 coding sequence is TGTGCCAGCAGTTACTTCCCTTCAGATACGCAGTATTTT. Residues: CASSYFPSDTQYF.

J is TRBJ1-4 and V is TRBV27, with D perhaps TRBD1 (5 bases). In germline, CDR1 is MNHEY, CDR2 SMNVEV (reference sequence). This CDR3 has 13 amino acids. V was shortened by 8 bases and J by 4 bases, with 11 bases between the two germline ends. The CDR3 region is CASLQVLNEKLFF. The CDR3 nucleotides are TGTGCCAGCCTACAGGTCCTTAATGAAAAACTGTTTTTT.

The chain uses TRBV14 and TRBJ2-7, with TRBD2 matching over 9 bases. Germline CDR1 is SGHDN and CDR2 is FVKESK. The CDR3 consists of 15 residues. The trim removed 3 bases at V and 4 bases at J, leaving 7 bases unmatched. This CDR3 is CASSQPGLASYEQYF. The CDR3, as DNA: TGTGCCAGCAGCCAGCCGGGACTAGCATCGTACGAGCAGTACTTC.

CDR3 coding DNA: TGTGCCAGCAGTTTAGGACTAGGGAACACCGGGGAGCTGTTTTTT. It yields the protein CASSLGLGNTGELFF. The chain couples TRBV27 to TRBJ2-2; TRBD2 aligns across 7 bases. The length of the CDR3 is 15 residues. Germline values: CDR1 MNHEY, CDR2 SMNVEV (reference sequence). V gave up 2 bases and J gave up 1 base; unmatched junction bases: 1.

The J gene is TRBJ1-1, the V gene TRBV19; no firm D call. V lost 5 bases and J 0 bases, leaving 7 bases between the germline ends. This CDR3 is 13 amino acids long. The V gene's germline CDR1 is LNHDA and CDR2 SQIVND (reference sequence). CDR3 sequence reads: CASSVNMNTEAFF. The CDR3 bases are TGTGCCAGTAGTGTGAACATGAACACTGAAGCTTTCTTT. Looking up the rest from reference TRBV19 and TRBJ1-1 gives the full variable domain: DGGITQSPKYLFRKEGQNVTLSCEQNLNHDAMYWYRQDPGQGLRLIYYSQIVNDFQKGDIAEGYSVSREKKESFPLTVTSAQKNPTAFYLCASSVNMNTEAFFGQGTRLTVV.

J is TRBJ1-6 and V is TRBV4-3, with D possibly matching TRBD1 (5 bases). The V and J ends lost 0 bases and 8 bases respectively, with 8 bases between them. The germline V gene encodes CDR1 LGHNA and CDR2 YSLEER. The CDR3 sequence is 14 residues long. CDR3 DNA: TGCGCCAGCAGCCAAGACCCCAGGGATTCACCCCTCCACTTT. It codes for CASSQDPRDSPLHF.

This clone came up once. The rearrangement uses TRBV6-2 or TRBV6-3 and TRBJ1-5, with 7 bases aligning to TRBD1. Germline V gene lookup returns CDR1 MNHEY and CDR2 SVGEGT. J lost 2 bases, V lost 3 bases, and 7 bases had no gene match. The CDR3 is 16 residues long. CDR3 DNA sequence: TGTGCCAGCAGTTATGCATTCGGACAGGGCAATCAGCCCCAGCATTTT. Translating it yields CASSYAFGQGNQPQHF.

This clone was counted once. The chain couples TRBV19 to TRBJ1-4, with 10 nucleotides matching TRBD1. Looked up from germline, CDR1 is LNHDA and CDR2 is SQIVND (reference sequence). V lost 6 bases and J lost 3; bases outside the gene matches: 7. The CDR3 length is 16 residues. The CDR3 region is CASSDRGTGANEKLFF. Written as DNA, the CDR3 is TGTGCCAGTAGCGACCGCGGGACAGGGGCTAATGAAAAACTGTTTTTT.

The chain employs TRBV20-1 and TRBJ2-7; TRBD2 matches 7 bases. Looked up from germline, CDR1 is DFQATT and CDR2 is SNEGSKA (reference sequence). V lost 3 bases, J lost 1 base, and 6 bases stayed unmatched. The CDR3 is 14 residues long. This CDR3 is CSASWGGGSYEQYF. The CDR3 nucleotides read TGCAGTGCTAGTTGGGGGGGAGGATCCTACGAGCAGTACTTC.

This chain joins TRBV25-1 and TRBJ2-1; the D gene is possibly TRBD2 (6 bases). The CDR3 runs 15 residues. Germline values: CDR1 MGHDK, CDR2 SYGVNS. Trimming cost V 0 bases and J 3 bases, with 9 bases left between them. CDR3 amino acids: CASSEYRTNYNEQFF. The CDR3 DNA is TGTGCCAGCAGTGAATACCGGACTAACTACAATGAGCAGTTCTTC.

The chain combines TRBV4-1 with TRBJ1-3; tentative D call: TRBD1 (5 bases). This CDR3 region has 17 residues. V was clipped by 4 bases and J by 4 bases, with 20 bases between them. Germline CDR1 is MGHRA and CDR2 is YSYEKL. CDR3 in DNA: TGCGCCAGCAGCCCCTACCCAGCAGGGCTCAAGGGAAACACCATATATTTT. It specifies CASSPYPAGLKGNTIYF.

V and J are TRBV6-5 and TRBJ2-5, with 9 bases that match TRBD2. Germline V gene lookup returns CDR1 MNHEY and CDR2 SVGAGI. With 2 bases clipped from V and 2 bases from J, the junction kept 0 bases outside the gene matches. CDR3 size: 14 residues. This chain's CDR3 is CASSYAGGQETQYF. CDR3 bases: TGTGCCAGCAGTTACGCGGGAGGGCAAGAGACCCAGTACTTC.

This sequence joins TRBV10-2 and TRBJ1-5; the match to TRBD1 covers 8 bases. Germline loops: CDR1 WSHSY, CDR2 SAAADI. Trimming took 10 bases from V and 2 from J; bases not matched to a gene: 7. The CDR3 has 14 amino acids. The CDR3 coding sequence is TGCGCCACCTCAGGGGGCGCGGGCAATCAGCCCCAGCATTTT. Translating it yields CATSGGAGNQPQHF.

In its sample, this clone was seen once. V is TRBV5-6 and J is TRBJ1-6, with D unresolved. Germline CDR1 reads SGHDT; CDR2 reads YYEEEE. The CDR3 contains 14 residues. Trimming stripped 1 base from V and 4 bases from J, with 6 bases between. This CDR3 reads CASSLLQYNSPLHF. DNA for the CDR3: TGTGCCAGCAGCTTGTTGCAGTATAATTCACCCCTCCACTTT.

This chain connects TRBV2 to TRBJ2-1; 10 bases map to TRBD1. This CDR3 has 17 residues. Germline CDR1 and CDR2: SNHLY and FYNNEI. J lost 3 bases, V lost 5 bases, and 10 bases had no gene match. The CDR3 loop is CASSNSAGTGVYNEQFF. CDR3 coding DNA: TGTGCCAGCAGTAATAGCGCCGGGACAGGGGTCTACAATGAGCAGTTCTTC.

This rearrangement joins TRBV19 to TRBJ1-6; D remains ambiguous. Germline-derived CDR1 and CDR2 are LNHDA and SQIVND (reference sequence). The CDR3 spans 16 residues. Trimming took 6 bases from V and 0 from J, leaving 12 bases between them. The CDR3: CASRPGINSYNSPLHF. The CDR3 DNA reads TGTGCCAGTAGGCCCGGGATAAACTCCTATAATTCACCCCTCCACTTT.

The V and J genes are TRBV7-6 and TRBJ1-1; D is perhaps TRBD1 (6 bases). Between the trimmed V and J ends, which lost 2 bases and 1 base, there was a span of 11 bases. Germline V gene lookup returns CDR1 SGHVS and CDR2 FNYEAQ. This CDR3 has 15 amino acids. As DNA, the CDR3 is TGTGCCAGCAGCTTAATAGGGGGAACGAACACTGAAGCTTTCTTT. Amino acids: CASSLIGGTNTEAFF.

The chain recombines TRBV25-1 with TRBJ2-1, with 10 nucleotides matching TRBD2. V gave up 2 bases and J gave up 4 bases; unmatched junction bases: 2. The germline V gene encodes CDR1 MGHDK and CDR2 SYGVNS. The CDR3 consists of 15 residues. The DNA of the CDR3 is TGTGCCAGCAGTGAAGGGACTAGCGCATACAATGAGCAGTTCTTC. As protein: CASSEGTSAYNEQFF.

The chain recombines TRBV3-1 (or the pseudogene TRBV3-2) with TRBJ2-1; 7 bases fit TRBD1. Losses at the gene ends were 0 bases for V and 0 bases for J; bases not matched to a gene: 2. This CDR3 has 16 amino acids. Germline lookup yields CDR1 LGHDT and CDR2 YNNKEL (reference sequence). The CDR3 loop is CASSQDGDSSYNEQFF. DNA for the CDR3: TGTGCCAGCAGCCAAGACGGGGACAGCTCCTACAATGAGCAGTTCTTC.

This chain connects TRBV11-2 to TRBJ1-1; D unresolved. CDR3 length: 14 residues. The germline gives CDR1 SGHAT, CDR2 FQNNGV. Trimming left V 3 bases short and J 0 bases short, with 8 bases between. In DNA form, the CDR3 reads TGTGCCAGCAGCTTGATAGCGATGAACACTGAAGCTTTCTTT. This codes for CASSLIAMNTEAFF.

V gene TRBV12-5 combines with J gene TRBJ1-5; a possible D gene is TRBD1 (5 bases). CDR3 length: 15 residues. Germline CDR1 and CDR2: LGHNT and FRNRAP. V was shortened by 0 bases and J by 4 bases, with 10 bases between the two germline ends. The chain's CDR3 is CASGLVGAGNQPQHF. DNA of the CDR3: TGTGCTAGTGGTTTGGTTGGGGCAGGTAATCAGCCCCAGCATTTT.

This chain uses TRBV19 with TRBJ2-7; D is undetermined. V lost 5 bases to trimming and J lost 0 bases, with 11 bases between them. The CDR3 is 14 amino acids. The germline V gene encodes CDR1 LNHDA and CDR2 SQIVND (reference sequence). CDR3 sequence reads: CASSRDSSSYEQYF. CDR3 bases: TGTGCCAGTAGTCGAGACTCCAGCTCCTACGAGCAGTACTTC. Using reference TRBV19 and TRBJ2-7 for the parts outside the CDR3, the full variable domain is DGGITQSPKYLFRKEGQNVTLSCEQNLNHDAMYWYRQDPGQGLRLIYYSQIVNDFQKGDIAEGYSVSREKKESFPLTVTSAQKNPTAFYLCASSRDSSSYEQYFGPGTRLTVT.

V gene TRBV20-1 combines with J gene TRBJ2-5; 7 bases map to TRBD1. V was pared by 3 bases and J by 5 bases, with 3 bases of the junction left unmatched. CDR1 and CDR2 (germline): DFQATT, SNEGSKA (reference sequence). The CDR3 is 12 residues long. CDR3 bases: TGCAGTGCTAGTGTACAGGGGGAGACCCAGTACTTC. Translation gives CSASVQGETQYF.

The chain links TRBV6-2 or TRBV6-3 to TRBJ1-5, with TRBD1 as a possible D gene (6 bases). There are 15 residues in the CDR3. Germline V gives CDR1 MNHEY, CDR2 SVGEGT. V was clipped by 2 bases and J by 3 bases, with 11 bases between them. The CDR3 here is CASSYSGDINQPQHF. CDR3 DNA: TGTGCCAGCAGTTACAGCGGGGACATCAATCAGCCCCAGCATTTT.

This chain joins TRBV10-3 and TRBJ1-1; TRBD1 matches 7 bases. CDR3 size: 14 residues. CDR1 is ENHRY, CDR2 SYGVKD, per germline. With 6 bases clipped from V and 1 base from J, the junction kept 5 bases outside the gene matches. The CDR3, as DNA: TGTGCCATCAGAACAGGGGTGACGAACACTGAAGCTTTCTTT. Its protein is CAIRTGVTNTEAFF.

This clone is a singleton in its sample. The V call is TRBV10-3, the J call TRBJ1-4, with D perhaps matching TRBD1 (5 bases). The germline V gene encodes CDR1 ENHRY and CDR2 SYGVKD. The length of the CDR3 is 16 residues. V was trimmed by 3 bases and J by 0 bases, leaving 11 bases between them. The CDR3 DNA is TGTGCCATCAGTGACGACAAGGGGTCAACTAATGAAAAACTGTTTTTT. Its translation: CAISDDKGSTNEKLFF.